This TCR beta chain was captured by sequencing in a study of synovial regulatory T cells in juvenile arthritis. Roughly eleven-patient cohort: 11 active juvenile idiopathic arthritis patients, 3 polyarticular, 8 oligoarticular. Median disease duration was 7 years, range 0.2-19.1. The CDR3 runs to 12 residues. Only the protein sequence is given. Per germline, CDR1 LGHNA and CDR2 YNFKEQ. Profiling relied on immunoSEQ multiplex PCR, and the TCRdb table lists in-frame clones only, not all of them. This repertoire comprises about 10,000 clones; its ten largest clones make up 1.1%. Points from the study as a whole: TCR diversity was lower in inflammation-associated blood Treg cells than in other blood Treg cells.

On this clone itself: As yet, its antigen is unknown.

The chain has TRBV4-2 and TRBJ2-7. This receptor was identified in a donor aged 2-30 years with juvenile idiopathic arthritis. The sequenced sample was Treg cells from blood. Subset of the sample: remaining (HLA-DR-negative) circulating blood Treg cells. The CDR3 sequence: CASSLLGYEQYF.